This T cell receptor (beta chain) was obtained from a study of shared clonotypes between healthy human individuals. Profiled with immunoSEQ multiplex PCR; TCRdb holds only in-frame clones, not every one. Of about 1.1 million clones in the sample, approximately 78% were seen once. The donors, healthy adults who were HIV-negative, had experienced no recent acute infections or vaccinations. The TCR originated in a man younger than 35 in good health. Some clones in this sample may be carry-over from other donors' samples. The sample was memory CD4+ T cells from PBMCs. As for subset: CD45RA-negative fraction.

The CDR3 spells CASSLFPGQGSSGANVLTF. In DNA, the CDR3 is TGTGCCAGCAGTTTATTCCCGGGACAGGGGTCCTCTGGGGCCAACGTCCTGACTTTC. The chain is built from TRBV27 and TRBJ2-6; 10 nucleotides agree with TRBD1. Per the germline V gene, CDR1 is MNHEY and CDR2 is SMNVEV (reference sequence). The V and J ends lost 1 base and 0 bases, in that order; junction bases with no gene match: 6. This CDR3 is built from 19 residues.